Below are 19 T cell receptor beta chains sequenced from a single sample in a study of blood T cell repertoires in COVID-19. Generated by immunoSEQ multiplex PCR, the TCRdb table keeps only in-frame clones and is missing some. The table shows about 35,000 clones, with about 89% occurring only once. Sequences were obtained from peripheral blood. The source of these receptors is a man older than 75 with active COVID-19.

This clone was counted between two and nine times. This chain uses TRBV9 with TRBJ1-2, with no clear D. The CDR3 is made up of 13 amino acids. V lost 2 bases to trimming and J lost 7 bases, with 12 bases between them. Per the germline V gene, CDR1 is SGDLS and CDR2 is YYNGEE. The CDR3 sequence: CASSVYSEGGYTF. The CDR3 coding sequence is TGTGCCAGCAGCGTTTACAGTGAGGGTGGCTACACCTTC.

J is TRBJ2-2 and V is TRBV4-2, with a possible D match to TRBD2 (6 bases). V was pared by 0 bases and J by 7 bases, with 12 bases between. In germline, CDR1 is LGHNA, CDR2 YNFKEQ. The CDR3 totals 15 residues. CDR3 amino acids: CASSQDGGIGGELFF. The DNA of the CDR3 is TGTGCCAGCAGCCAAGATGGCGGGATTGGCGGGGAGCTGTTTTTT.

The rearrangement links TRBV5-1 to TRBJ2-1, with TRBD2 identical over 7 bases. V lost 7 bases, J lost 0 bases, and 10 bases stayed unmatched. This CDR3 has 16 residues. Germline V gives CDR1 SGHRS, CDR2 YFSETQ. The CDR3 nucleotides read TGCGCCAGCTTTGGGTCTAGCGGTAGCTCCTACAATGAGCAGTTCTTC. Translation gives CASFGSSGSSYNEQFF. The entire variable domain, with the rest obtained from reference TRBV5-1 and TRBJ2-1, is as follows: KAGVTQTPRYLIKTRGQQVTLSCSPISGHRSVSWYQQTPGQGLQFLFEYFSETQRNKGNFPGRFSGRQFSNSRSEMNVSTLELGDSALYLCASFGSSGSSYNEQFFGPGTRLTVL.

The chain carries TRBV11-2 and TRBJ2-2, with 7 positions matching TRBD1. This CDR3 region has 16 residues. The V segment lost 3 bases and the J segment 4 bases; nucleotides outside the gene matches: 8. Germline CDR1 and CDR2: SGHAT and FQNNGV. CDR3 residues: CASSFSRGSGTGELFF. DNA of the CDR3: TGTGCCAGCAGCTTTAGCAGGGGGAGTGGCACCGGGGAGCTGTTTTTT.

The chain couples TRBV30 to TRBJ2-3, with 7 nucleotides matching TRBD2. The germline V gene encodes CDR1 GTSNPN and CDR2 SVGIG (reference sequence). CDR3 length: 15 amino acids. The V gene end was trimmed by 0 bases and the J gene end by 6 bases; junction bases not matched to a gene: 9. DNA for the CDR3: TGTGCCTGGAGTGTACGCGGGAGAGGGGTTGATACGCAGTATTTT. Protein product: CAWSVRGRGVDTQYF.

Here the CDR3 reads CASSDILFNQPQHF. The CDR3 DNA is TGTGCCAGCAGCGATATCCTATTTAATCAGCCCCAGCATTTT. The chain links TRBV7-2 to TRBJ1-5; D ambiguous. The CDR3 spans 14 residues. Trimming removed 5 bases at V and 4 bases at J, with 12 bases between. Germline values: CDR1 SGHTA, CDR2 FQGNSA.

Only one count was recorded for this clone. The chain has TRBV28 and TRBJ2-7, with 8 bases matching TRBD2. V dropped 5 bases and J dropped 2; count of bases not matched to a gene: 14. Germline CDR1 is MDHEN and CDR2 is SYDVKM. The CDR3 spans 17 residues. The CDR3 coding sequence is TGTGCCAGCAGTCCCTCCCCACCGACTAGCGTAACCTACGAGCAGTACTTC. This sequence encodes CASSPSPPTSVTYEQYF.

The chain uses TRBV3-1 (or the pseudogene TRBV3-2) and TRBJ1-1; D not resolved. CDR3 length equals 16 residues. V lost 1 base to trimming and J lost 1 base, with 13 bases between them. The germline V gene has CDR1 LGHDT and CDR2 YNNKEL (reference sequence). The CDR3 here is CASSQVAGRPNTEAFF. The CDR3 region has the DNA TGTGCCAGCAGCCAAGTTGCGGGAAGGCCGAACACTGAAGCTTTCTTT.

CDR3 DNA sequence: TGTGCCAGCAGCATCCCAACACCCAACTATGGCTACACCTTC. Residues: CASSIPTPNYGYTF. This chain joins TRBV28 and TRBJ1-2; D gene unclear. The CDR3 sequence is 14 residues long. With 6 bases removed from V and 2 bases from J, the gap between germline ends came to 13 bases. Germline CDR1 and CDR2: MDHEN and SYDVKM.

The V gene is TRBV18, the J gene TRBJ2-4, with D tentatively TRBD2 (5 bases). Trimming took off 8 bases at V and 1 base at J, with 12 bases between the two ends. The CDR3 is made up of 14 amino acids. Germline V CDR1 and CDR2: KGHSH, LQKENI. The CDR3 loop is CASTPGLAKNIQYF. CDR3 in DNA: TGTGCCAGCACTCCCGGACTGGCCAAAAACATTCAGTACTTC.

This chain uses TRBV18 with TRBJ2-3; no reliable D call. The CDR3 contains 14 residues. Germline CDR1 and CDR2: KGHSH and LQKENI. V lost 8 bases to trimming and J lost 2 bases, with 14 bases between them. The DNA for the CDR3 is TGTGCCAGCGGTCTCGCTAGTCACACAGATACGCAGTATTTT. This encodes CASGLASHTDTQYF.

V gene TRBV19 combines with J gene TRBJ2-7; 10 nucleotides line up with TRBD1. Germline lookup yields CDR1 LNHDA and CDR2 SQIVND (reference sequence). The CDR3 is 15 residues long. Trimming took 3 bases from V and 3 from J; bases not matched to a gene: 5. The CDR3 here is CASSMTGGFDYEQYF. The DNA of the CDR3 is TGTGCCAGTAGTATGACAGGGGGCTTCGACTACGAGCAGTACTTC.

The rearrangement links TRBV7-2 to TRBJ2-3; tentatively, D is TRBD1 (6 bases). The germline V and J ends were trimmed by 5 bases and 0 bases, with 18 bases remaining between them. The CDR3 is 17 amino acids. Germline V gene sequence: CDR1 SGHTA, CDR2 FQGNSA. Here the CDR3 DNA reads TGTGCCAGCAGCCCCCAGGGGTCAGGCCTAAGCACAGATACGCAGTATTTT. Protein product: CASSPQGSGLSTDTQYF.

J is TRBJ1-2 and V is TRBV11-3; possible D gene TRBD1, 5 bases. The germline V gene has CDR1 SGHNT and CDR2 YENEEA. The CDR3 is 19 amino acids. The V end lost 8 bases, the J end lost 3 bases, and 31 bases lay between the germline ends. The CDR3, as DNA: TGTGCCAGCCCACGCAACATACCGTATCGAGACAGCCTTTACTATGGCTACACCTTC. It translates to CASPRNIPYRDSLYYGYTF.

The chain has TRBV15 and TRBJ2-7; the D gene is possibly TRBD2 (5 bases). The length of the CDR3 is 15 residues. V was shortened by 5 bases and J by 7 bases, with 21 bases between the two germline ends. Germline loops: CDR1 LNHNV, CDR2 YYDKDF (reference sequence). For the CDR3, the DNA is TGTGCCACCAGCCCGACCGGGGAAAAGTCGAGGGAGCAGTACTTC. Amino acid sequence: CATSPTGEKSREQYF.

The genes are TRBV6-5 and TRBJ1-2, with D maybe TRBD1 (6 bases). The CDR3 totals 16 residues. Trimming pared 0 bases from V and 3 bases from J, leaving 14 bases between. Germline CDR1 MNHEY, CDR2 SVGAGI. In nucleotides, the CDR3 is TGTGCCAGCAGTTACTCGCCAGTGGGGGCTGACTATGGCTACACCTTC. It yields the protein CASSYSPVGADYGYTF.

The chain carries TRBV5-6 and TRBJ1-1, with no clear D. The CDR3 consists of 12 residues. Germline assignment: CDR1 SGHDT and CDR2 YYEEEE. Trimming shortened V by 1 base and J by 2 bases, and 3 bases separated the two germline ends. In DNA, the CDR3 is TGTGCCAGCAGCTTGCTTAACACTGAAGCTTTCTTT. This codes for CASSLLNTEAFF.

This chain links TRBV27 with TRBJ2-7, with TRBD1 as a possible D gene (6 bases). The CDR3 has 14 residues. Trimming shortened V by 5 bases and J by 3 bases, and 14 bases separated the two germline ends. CDR1 is MNHEY and CDR2 is SMNVEV in the germline V gene (reference sequence). The DNA of the CDR3 is TGTGCCAGCAGTGGGCAGGGGACCAGCTACGAGCAGTACTTC. As protein: CASSGQGTSYEQYF.

The V and J genes are TRBV10-1 and TRBJ2-7, with 10 bases lining up with TRBD1. Germline CDR1 is WNHNN and CDR2 is SYGVQD (reference sequence). V trimming: 4 bases; J trimming: 2 bases; junction bases outside the gene matches: 2. The CDR3 spans 14 residues. The CDR3 DNA sequence: TGCGCCAGCAGTGTTGGACAGGGGGCCTACGAGCAGTACTTC. Residues: CASSVGQGAYEQYF.